The rows below give T cell receptor beta chains drawn from one sample of a study of shared clonotypes between healthy human individuals. Clones were read by immunoSEQ multiplex PCR, and TCRdb kept only the in-frame ones, dropping some. The sample has roughly 490,000 clones; approximately 79% are singletons. Sequencing was done on a sample of PBMCs. The receptors were gathered from a woman aged 40 to 55 in good health. Some clones in this sample may be carry-over from other donors' samples. CDR3s include the opening cysteine and the closing phenylalanine or tryptophan. D genes are given only for firm matches. The size field is filled for only some rows; it gives once, few, many or a size class.

>NA|NA|TRBV4-1|TRBJ2-4
TGCGCCAGCAGCCAAGATAGGTACACCGCCAAAAACATTCAGTACTTC
CASSQDRYTAKNIQYF
>many|NA|TRBV10-3|TRBJ1-3
TGTGCCATCAGTGAGTCCGCGGACTCTGGAAACACCATATATTTT
CAISESADSGNTIYF
>NA|NA|TRBV19|TRBJ2-6
TGTGCCAGTAGTCCGCGGACGGCCTCTGGGGCCAACGTCCTGACTTTC
CASSPRTASGANVLTF
>NA|NA|TRBV7-6|TRBJ2-2
TGTGCCAGCAGTTCCACCGGGAACACCGGGGAGCTGTTTTTT
CASSSTGNTGELFF
>few|NA|TRBV4-2|TRBJ2-3
TGTGCCAGCAGCCAAGAGACTCGGGCAGATACGCAGTATTTT
CASSQETRADTQYF
>few|TRBD2|TRBV6-6|TRBJ2-1
TGTGCCAGCAGCGCAAGCGGGAGCACCTACAATGAGCAGTTCTTC
CASSASGSTYNEQFF
>once|TRBD1|TRBV29-1|TRBJ2-7
TGCAGCGTGTCCGGGACAGGCAGCTCCTACGAGCAGTACTTC
CSVSGTGSSYEQYF
>NA|NA|TRBV7-6|TRBJ2-1
TGTGCCAGCAGCCAGACAACAGAGAGCTCCTACAATGAGCAGTTCTTC
CASSQTTESSYNEQFF
>few|TRBD1|TRBV5-1|TRBJ2-7
TGCGCCAGCAGCCCTCGGACAGGGGGCGACGAGCAGTACTTC
CASSPRTGGDEQYF
>NA|TRBD2|TRBV6-5|TRBJ2-7
TGTGCCAGCGGGAGGGCCTACGAACAGTACTTC
CASGRAYEQYF
>NA|NA|TRBV10-3|TRBJ1-5
TGTGCCATCAGTGAGTCGAGGGGGGATCAGCCCCAGCATTTT
CAISESRGDQPQHF
>NA|TRBD2|TRBV4-1|TRBJ2-3
TGCGCCAGCAGCCAAGATCCTAGCGGAGCCGCTGTCACAGATACGCAGTATTTT
CASSQDPSGAAVTDTQYF
>NA|TRBD1|TRBV29-1|TRBJ2-5
TGCAGCACTGGACAGGTCGGCGAGACCCAGTACTTC
CSTGQVGETQYF
>NA|NA|TRBV7-9|TRBJ1-1
TGTGCCAGCAGCTCAGGGGCCCCGGGGTTTGAAGCTTTCTTT
CASSSGAPGFEAFF
>NA|TRBD2|TRBV28|TRBJ2-1
TGTGCCAGCCTCCCCCGGCTAGCGGGCTACAATGAGCAGTTCTTC
CASLPRLAGYNEQFF
>NA|NA|TRBV5-4|TRBJ2-5
TGTGCCAGCAGCTCCGGAGGGTACGGAGAGACCCAGTACTTC
CASSSGGYGETQYF
>few|NA|TRBV7-2|TRBJ1-1
TGTGCCAGCAGGAGGGAGTCGAACACTGAAGCTTTCTTT
CASRRESNTEAFF
>NA|NA|TRBV9|TRBJ2-5
TGTGCCAGCAGCGCCCGAGTCGACCCCGGAGGGAAAGAGACCCAGTACTTC
CASSARVDPGGKETQYF
>once|NA|TRBV2|TRBJ2-7
TGTGCCAGCAGCGAGAACCTCATCCACGGCGAGCAGTACTTC
CASSENLIHGEQYF
>once|NA|TRBV5-1|TRBJ2-2
TGCGCCAGCAGCCCAGAACCCGGGACCGTCAACACCGGGGAGCTGTTTTTT
CASSPEPGTVNTGELFF
>NA|NA|TRBV7-9|TRBJ2-7
TGTGCCAGCAGCTTCGGCGCCTACGAGCAGTACTTC
CASSFGAYEQYF
>NA|NA|TRBV7-2|TRBJ2-2
TGTGCCAGCAGCTTACTAGCAAGTCCCGGGGAGCTGTTTTTT
CASSLLASPGELFF
>few|NA|TRBV5-4|TRBJ2-7
TGTGCCAGCAGCCCTCGGGACGGTAACATCAACGAGCAGTACTTC
CASSPRDGNINEQYF
>once|NA|TRBV5-4|TRBJ2-2
TGTGCCAGCGGCTTTATAGGGGGCGGGGAGCTGTTTTTT
CASGFIGGGELFF
>NA|NA|TRBV10-3|TRBJ2-7
TGTGCCATCAGTGACCCCGCGGGCGAGCAGTACTTC
CAISDPAGEQYF
>NA|TRBD2|TRBV4-1|TRBJ2-1
TGCGCCAGCAGCCATATAACACGGGGGACTAACCGGGGATTCGACCACAATGAGCAGTTCTTC
CASSHITRGTNRGFDHNEQFF
>NA|NA|TRBV6-1|TRBJ2-7
TGTGCCAGCAGCCCTCGTGAGTACGAGCAGTACTTC
CASSPREYEQYF
>NA|NA|TRBV30|TRBJ1-5
TGTGCCTCAACCGCGGGGTCGGGGCGCAATCAGCCCCAGCATTTT
CASTAGSGRNQPQHF
>NA|TRBD1|TRBV6-1|TRBJ2-2
TGTGCCAGCAGTGTGCAGGGGGCAAACACCGGGGAGCTGTTTTTT
CASSVQGANTGELFF
>few|NA|TRBV18|TRBJ1-1
TGTGCCAGCTCCCCTAATTGGGGCACTGAAGCTTTCTTT
CASSPNWGTEAFF
>NA|NA|TRBV6-4|TRBJ2-2
TGTGCCAGCAGTGGAAGTGGCACCGGGGAGCTGTTTTTT
CASSGSGTGELFF
>NA|TRBD2|TRBV7-8|TRBJ2-1
TGTGCCAGCAGCTTAGGTAGCGGGAGTTACAATGAGCAGTTCTTC
CASSLGSGSYNEQFF
>NA|NA|TRBV9|TRBJ2-2
TGTGCCAGCAGCGTAAATCCAGGGGCGAACACCGGGGAGCTGTTTTTT
CASSVNPGANTGELFF
>NA|NA|TRBV10-2|TRBJ2-2
TGCGCCAGCAGGATCCCCTCGGGAACCGGGGAGCTGTTTTTT
CASRIPSGTGELFF
>NA|NA|TRBV5-5|TRBJ2-3
TGTGCCAGCAGCTCCGTTACTGGATTCACAGATACGCAGTATTTT
CASSSVTGFTDTQYF
>NA|NA|TRBV19|TRBJ1-4
TGTGCCAGTAGTCTCGGGACACCTCCAACTAATGAAAAACTGTTTTTT
CASSLGTPPTNEKLFF
>few|NA|TRBV15|TRBJ2-2
TGTGCCACCAGCAGAGACGGCAGCGAGACCGGGGAGCTGTTTTTT
CATSRDGSETGELFF
>NA|NA|TRBV19|TRBJ1-5
TGTGCCAGTAGTGAAATAATCAGCAATCAGCCCCAGCATTTT
CASSEIISNQPQHF
>NA|NA|TRBV15|TRBJ1-5
TGTGCCACCAGCTCTATGTGGGGAGCCCAGCATTTT
CATSSMWGAQHF
>few|NA|TRBV9|TRBJ2-7
TGTGCCAGCAGCGCCCTTAGAGCGGGCTACGAGCAGTACTTC
CASSALRAGYEQYF
>once|NA|TRBV6-5|TRBJ1-2
TGTGCCAGCTCACCGGGGGTGGGTAACTATGGCTACACCTTC
CASSPGVGNYGYTF
>few|NA|TRBV5-1|TRBJ2-5
TGCGCCAGCAGCTTCGGGACACCACAAGAGACCCAGTACTTC
CASSFGTPQETQYF
>NA|TRBD1|TRBV30|TRBJ2-7
TGTGCCTGGAGATATGCAGGGGGCCTCGAGCAGTACTTC
CAWRYAGGLEQYF
>NA|TRBD1|TRBV19|TRBJ1-5
TGTGCCAGTAGTAGGACAGGGGGCTCGGGGCAGCCCCAGCATTTT
CASSRTGGSGQPQHF
>NA|NA|TRBV14|TRBJ2-1
TGTGCCAGCAGCGGCCGGGAGTTTGAGCAGTTCTTC
CASSGREFEQFF
>NA|NA|TRBV9|TRBJ2-7
TGTGCCAGCAGCGTAGGAGTACAGAGCTCCTACGAGCAGTACTTC
CASSVGVQSSYEQYF
>few|NA|TRBV28|TRBJ2-7
TGTGCCAGCAGTAACCTAGCGTCTATAAGAGAGCAGTACTTC
CASSNLASIREQYF
>NA|TRBD1|TRBV5-1|TRBJ2-7
TGCGCCAGCAGCTTGATGCTTGACAGGGGTCGGGGTTACGAGCAGTACTTC
CASSLMLDRGRGYEQYF
>NA|TRBD2|TRBV2|TRBJ2-2
TGTGCCAGCAGTGAACCGTTGCGGGAGGTCGGGGAGCTGTTTTTT
CASSEPLREVGELFF
>NA|NA|TRBV4-2|TRBJ2-2
TGTGCCAGCAGCCAGGAGAGCGGAAACACCGGGGAGCTGTTTTTT
CASSQESGNTGELFF
>NA|TRBD1|TRBV10-3|TRBJ1-2
TGTGCCATCAGGGAGGACAGGGGGAACTATGGCTACACCTTC
CAIREDRGNYGYTF
>once|TRBD1|TRBV5-1|TRBJ2-7
TGCGCCAGCAGCTTGCAGGGACAGCCGGGATCCTACGAGCAGTACTTC
CASSLQGQPGSYEQYF
>NA|TRBD2|TRBV5-5|TRBJ2-7
TGTGCCAGCAGACACTCGGGGACTAGGGGATCCTACGAGCAGTACTTC
CASRHSGTRGSYEQYF
>NA|TRBD1|TRBV5-1|TRBJ1-4
TGCGCCAGCAGCTTGGGTGGACAGGCAACTAATGAAAAACTGTTTTTT
CASSLGGQATNEKLFF
>NA|TRBD2|TRBV5-1|TRBJ2-7
TGCGCCAGCAGCTTGACAGCGGGAGGACCCTACGAGCAGTACTTC
CASSLTAGGPYEQYF
>many|NA|TRBV27|TRBJ2-2
TGTGCCAGCAGTCCAAGGGTGTTGAACACCGGGGAGCTGTTTTTT
CASSPRVLNTGELFF
>few|TRBD1|TRBV10-1|TRBJ2-4
TGCGCCAGCCACGGGACAGGGCTAGCCAAAAACATTCAGTACTTC
CASHGTGLAKNIQYF
>NA|NA|TRBV11-2|TRBJ1-3
TGTGCCAGCAGCACGACAGGAGGAAACACCATATATTTT
CASSTTGGNTIYF
>NA|NA|TRBV7-6|TRBJ2-1
TGTGCCAGCAGCTTCGACGCGGGATTCGACAATGAGCAGTTCTTC
CASSFDAGFDNEQFF